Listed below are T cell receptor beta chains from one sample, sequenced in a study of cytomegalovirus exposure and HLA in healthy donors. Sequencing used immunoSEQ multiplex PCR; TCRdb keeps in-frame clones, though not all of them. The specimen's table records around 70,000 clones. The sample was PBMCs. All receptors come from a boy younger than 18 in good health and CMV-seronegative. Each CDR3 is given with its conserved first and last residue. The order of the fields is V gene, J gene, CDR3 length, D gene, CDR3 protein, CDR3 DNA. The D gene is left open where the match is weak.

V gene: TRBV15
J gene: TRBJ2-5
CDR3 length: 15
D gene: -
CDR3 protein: CATSRVGRGEETQYF
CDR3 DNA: TGTGCCACCAGCAGAGTCGGCAGGGGGGAAGAGACCCAGTACTTC

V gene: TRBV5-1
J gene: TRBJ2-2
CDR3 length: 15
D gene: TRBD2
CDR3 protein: CASTDLAGNTGELFF
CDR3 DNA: TGCGCCAGCACCGACCTAGCGGGGAACACCGGGGAGCTGTTTTTT

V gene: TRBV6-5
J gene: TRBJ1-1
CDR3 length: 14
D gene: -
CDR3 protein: CASSYIQATTEAFF
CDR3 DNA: TGTGCCAGCAGTTATATACAGGCCACCACTGAAGCTTTCTTT

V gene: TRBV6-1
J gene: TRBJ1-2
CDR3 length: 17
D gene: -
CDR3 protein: CASSESLGQGLVYGYTF
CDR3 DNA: TGTGCCAGCAGTGAATCGCTGGGCCAGGGTCTGGTCTATGGCTACACCTTC

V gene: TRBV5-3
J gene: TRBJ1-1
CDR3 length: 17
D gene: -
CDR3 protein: CARSLDAECDLDTEAFF
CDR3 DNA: TGTGCCAGAAGCTTGGATGCAGAATGTGACTTGGACACTGAAGCTTTCTTT

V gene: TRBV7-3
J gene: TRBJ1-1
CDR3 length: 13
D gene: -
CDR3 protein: CASSLGRNTEAFF
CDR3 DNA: TGTGCCAGCAGCTTAGGCCGGAACACTGAAGCTTTCTTT

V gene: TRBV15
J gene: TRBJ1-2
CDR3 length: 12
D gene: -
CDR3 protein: CATAPGNYGYTF
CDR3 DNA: TGTGCCACGGCGCCAGGGAACTATGGCTACACCTTC

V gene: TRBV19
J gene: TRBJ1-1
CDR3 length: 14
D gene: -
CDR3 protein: CASSSLQGLTEAFF
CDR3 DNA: TGTGCCAGTAGTTCCTTGCAGGGGTTGACTGAAGCTTTCTTT

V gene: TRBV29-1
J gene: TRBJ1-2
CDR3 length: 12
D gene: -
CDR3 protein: CSVPQGVAGYTF
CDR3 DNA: TGCAGCGTCCCCCAGGGCGTGGCTGGCTACACCTTC

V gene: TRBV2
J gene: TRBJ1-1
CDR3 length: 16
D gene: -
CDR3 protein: CASKLQGTSMNTEAFF
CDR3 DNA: TGTGCCAGCAAATTACAGGGTACGTCTATGAACACTGAAGCTTTCTTT

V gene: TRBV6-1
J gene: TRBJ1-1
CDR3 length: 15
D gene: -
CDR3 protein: CASSDLGQMNTEAFF
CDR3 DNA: TGTGCCAGCAGTGATCTAGGACAGATGAACACTGAAGCTTTCTTT

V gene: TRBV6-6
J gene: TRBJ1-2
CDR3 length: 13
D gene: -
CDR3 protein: CASSTLGWGQYTF
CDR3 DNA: TGTGCCAGCAGCACCCTAGGTTGGGGACAATACACCTTC